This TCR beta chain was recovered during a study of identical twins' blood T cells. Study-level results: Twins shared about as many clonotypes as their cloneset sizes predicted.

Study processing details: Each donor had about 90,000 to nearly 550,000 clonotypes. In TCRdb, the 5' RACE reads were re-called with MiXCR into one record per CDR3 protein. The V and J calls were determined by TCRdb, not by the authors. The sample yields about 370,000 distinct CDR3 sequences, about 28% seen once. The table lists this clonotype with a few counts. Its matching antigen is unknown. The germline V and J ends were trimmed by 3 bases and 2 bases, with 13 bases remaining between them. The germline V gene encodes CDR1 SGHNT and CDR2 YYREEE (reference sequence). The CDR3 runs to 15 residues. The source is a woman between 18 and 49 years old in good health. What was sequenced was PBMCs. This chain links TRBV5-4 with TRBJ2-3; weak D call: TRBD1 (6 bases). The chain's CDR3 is CASSSRGGHTDTQYF. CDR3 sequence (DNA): TGTGCCAGCAGCTCAAGAGGGGGTCACACAGATACGCAGTATTTT.